This TCR beta chain was observed in a study of regulatory T cells in long-lasting Graves disease. The sample's time point: newly diagnosed GD, antithyroid drugs for less than 3 months. PBMC-derived RNA was used for the TCR library. This clonotype showed up many times. Arm-PCR with iRepertoire HTBI primers amplified the CDR3 regions for these TCR beta libraries. TCRdb reprocessed the multiplex PCR reads with MiXCR, giving one entry per CDR3 protein. The table lists around 420,000 distinct CDR3 sequences, approximately 15% of them singletons, with approximately 7.8% in the top ten. This CDR3 has 15 residues. Between the trimmed V and J ends, which lost 6 bases and 5 bases, there was a span of 17 bases. Germline CDR1 is KGHDR and CDR2 is SFDVKD. These data also formed part of another study, on T cells in Graves' hyperthyroidism and ophthalmopathy.

The sequence was collected from a woman between 40 and 55 years old with Graves disease. J is TRBJ2-3 and V is TRBV24-1; D not resolved. The sequencing here drew on peripheral blood mononuclear cells (PBMCs), taken at new diagnosis, from a patient treated with antithyroid drugs. The CDR3: CATSPRTHAVDTQYF. CDR3 in DNA: TGTGCCACCAGTCCCCGGACCCACGCAGTAGATACGCAGTATTTT.